This TCR beta chain was profiled in a study of T-cell memory formation after mild COVID-19. Of note for this clonotype: Its antigen remains unidentified.

Trimming took off 5 bases at V and 1 base at J, with 14 bases between the two ends. The CDR3 loop spans 15 amino acids. A single record per CDR3 protein comes from TCRdb applying MiXCR to the 5' RACE reads. The table has 190,000 or so distinct CDR3 sequences, roughly 27% seen once. General study points: A balance of CD4 and CD8 characterized clones contracting day 15 to 85, whereas later expanders leaned CD4+. Cross-reactive memory apparently joined, as some responding clones appeared in pre-infection memory. CD8+ contracting clones occupied EMRA, while CD4+ ones occupied mainly CM and EM.

Sequencing was carried out using PBMCs or a T cell subset sorted from them (not recorded which). The chain links TRBV12-3 or TRBV12-4 to TRBJ2-5; the D gene could be TRBD1 or TRBD2 (5 bases each). The sequence was obtained from an adult woman who had mild COVID-19 (a few samples of this study predate the infection). Cell type and time point are not known. The CDR3 coding sequence is TGTGCCAGCAGTGCCCTCGGGGCCATCCAAGAGACCCAGTACTTC. Its protein is CASSALGAIQETQYF.